This T cell receptor beta chain came from a study of blood T cell repertoires in COVID-19. Across the whole study: Acute-phase and convalescent COVID-19 samples originated in the United States, Italy and Spain. Sources were T cells, B-cell-depleted T cells, or PBMCs; the material itself was cDNA or gDNA.

Using immunoSEQ multiplex PCR, the repertoire was profiled, and TCRdb retains in-frame clones only, with some absent. The sample includes under 80,000 clones, roughly 80% seen only once; the top ten take over 8.5%. Germline values: CDR1 DFQATT, CDR2 SNEGSKA (reference sequence). Trimming pared 0 bases from V and 8 bases from J, leaving 5 bases between. The CDR3 runs 11 residues. V gene TRBV20-1 combines with J gene TRBJ2-1, with no clear D. Sequenced material: peripheral blood. The TCR was taken from a middle-aged man with acute or convalescent COVID-19. CDR3 region: CSARDIDEQFF. The CDR3 DNA is TGCAGTGCTAGAGATATCGATGAGCAGTTCTTC.